This is a list of T cell receptor beta chains from one sample in a study of read filtering for tumor transcriptome and immune sequencing. TCRdb used MiXCR to reprocess the reads, holding one entry per CDR3 protein. In the table there are tens of thousands of distinct CDR3 sequences, 20% of which are singletons. Sequencing used a population of CD138-negative cells sorted from bone marrow. The receptors originated from a donor at least 40 years old with multiple myeloma. CDR3s include the opening cysteine and the closing phenylalanine or tryptophan. The D gene is left open where the match is weak. Clone size, where shown, is once, few, many, or a class for clones that have expanded.

>many|17|TRBV28|NA|TRBJ1-1
TGTGCCAGCAGTTTAGATGTGCGGGCGGGGATAGGTCGGGGAGCTTTCTTT
CASSLDVRAGIGRGAFF
>many|16|TRBV3-1|NA|TRBJ2-1
TGTGCCAGCAGCCAAGATCTAGACGACTCCTACAATGAGCAGTTCTTC
CASSQDLDDSYNEQFF
>many|16|TRBV28|TRBD2|TRBJ2-2
TGTGCCAGCAGTTTGGTCGGCGGGAGGCCAGGAGGGGAGCTGTTTTTT
CASSLVGGRPGGELFF
>NA|13|TRBV6-6|NA|TRBJ2-1
TGTGCCAGCAGTTACGAGGGAAGAGATGAGCAGTTCTTC
CASSYEGRDEQFF
>many|13|TRBV2|NA|TRBJ1-1
TGTGCCAGCAGCCGCCTAGAGGGAACTGAAGCTTTCTTT
CASSRLEGTEAFF
>many|15|TRBV4-1|TRBD1|TRBJ1-1
TGCGCCAGCAGCTACTCCGGGACAGGGTCCACTGAAGCTTTCTTT
CASSYSGTGSTEAFF
>few|13|TRBV28|TRBD1|TRBJ2-3
TGTGCCAGCAGTTCCCGGACAGGGAGGACGCAGTATTTT
CASSSRTGRTQYF
>few|15|TRBV27|TRBD2|TRBJ2-7
TGTGCCAGCAGTCGAGAGGGACTAGCGGGATCCGAGCAGTACTTC
CASSREGLAGSEQYF
>many|15|TRBV5-1|NA|TRBJ2-7
TGCGCCAGCAGCCAGGACGGCCCTGCCTCCTACGAGCAGTACTTC
CASSQDGPASYEQYF
>few|14|TRBV29-1|NA|TRBJ1-2
TGCAGCGTTGAATCCACAGGCGAATACTATGGCTACACCTTC
CSVESTGEYYGYTF
>many|14|TRBV29-1|TRBD2|TRBJ2-1
TGCAGCGTGGTAACTAGCGGGATCTACAATGAGCAGTTCTTC
CSVVTSGIYNEQFF
>many|15|TRBV7-9|TRBD1|TRBJ2-3
TGTGCCAGCAGTCCCCGAGGGACAGGGAGAGATACGCAGTATTTT
CASSPRGTGRDTQYF
>many|16|TRBV5-1|TRBD1|TRBJ2-2
TGCGCCAGCAGCTTGGAACAGGGGGTCAACACCGGGGAGCTGTTTTTT
CASSLEQGVNTGELFF
>many|16|TRBV4-1|TRBD1|TRBJ2-3
TGCGCCAGCAGCCAAGAAGGGACAGGGGGCTTAGATACGCAGTATTTT
CASSQEGTGGLDTQYF
>few|16|TRBV3-1|NA|TRBJ2-1
TGTGCCAGCAGCCACTCGATTAGCGGAGCCTACAATGAGCAGTTCTTC
CASSHSISGAYNEQFF
>many|15|TRBV20-1|TRBD2|TRBJ2-1
TGCAGTGCTAGACGAGCGGGAGCCGACACAGGGGAGCAGTTCTTC
CSARRAGADTGEQFF
>many|14|TRBV11-1|TRBD2|TRBJ2-1
TGTGCCAGCAGCTTCGCGGGGGCCTACAATGAGCAGTTCTTC
CASSFAGAYNEQFF
>NA|16|TRBV20-1|NA|TRBJ1-4
TGCAGTGCTAGAGATACCGGTTTCCGAACTAATGAAAAACTGTTTTTT
CSARDTGFRTNEKLFF
>many|15|TRBV7-9|NA|TRBJ2-7
TGTGCCAGCAGCTCTAGACACCACGGGGCCTACGAGCAGTACTTC
CASSSRHHGAYEQYF
>many|13|TRBV5-1|NA|TRBJ1-1
TGCGCCAGCAGCTGGCAAGAGAACACTGAAGCTTTCTTT
CASSWQENTEAFF
>many|14|TRBV25-1|TRBD1|TRBJ1-6
TGTGCCAGCAGGGCGACAGGGGGTAATTCACCCCTCCACTTT
CASRATGGNSPLHF
>many|16|TRBV6-1|NA|TRBJ2-7
TGTGCCAGCAGTGAAGAGTCCCAGGGAGACTCCTACGAGCAGTACTTC
CASSEESQGDSYEQYF
>many|13|TRBV7-9|NA|TRBJ2-7
TGTGCCAGCAGCGAGGACAATATTTACGAGCAGTACTTC
CASSEDNIYEQYF
>many|16|TRBV20-1|TRBD2|TRBJ2-1
TGCAGTGCTAGGTCGGCGGGAGGAGGCTCCTACAATGAGCAGTTCTTC
CSARSAGGGSYNEQFF
>many|15|TRBV18|NA|TRBJ2-7
TGTGCCAGCTCACCACCGGGGACTTCCCGCTACGAGCAGTACTTC
CASSPPGTSRYEQYF
>few|16|TRBV5-1|NA|TRBJ2-4
TGCGCCAGCAGCCCAATCACAGGGTTAGCCAAAAACATTCAGTACTTC
CASSPITGLAKNIQYF
>many|18|TRBV25-1|NA|TRBJ2-7
TGTGCCAGCAGTGAATCGGGCAGGCCCCTAGTGGAGTCCTACGAGCAGTACTTC
CASSESGRPLVESYEQYF
>NA|14|TRBV11-3|TRBD1|TRBJ1-2
TGTGCCAGCAGCTTAGATTCCGGGACAGATGGCTACACCTTC
CASSLDSGTDGYTF
>NA|15|TRBV11-2|TRBD1|TRBJ2-1
TGTGCCAGCAGCTCACCGGGACAGGGGGCATATGAGCAGTTCTTC
CASSSPGQGAYEQFF
>NA|13|TRBV20-1|NA|TRBJ1-1
TGCAGTGTCCGCCGGGGAGCGGACACTGAAGCTCTCTTT
CSVRRGADTEALF
>NA|14|TRBV29-1|TRBD1|TRBJ2-7
TGCAGCGTCGCCCTAGGGACAGGGATGAGGGAGCAGTACTTC
CSVALGTGMREQYF
>many|15|TRBV4-1|NA|TRBJ1-2
TGCGCCAGCAGCCAAGATCGGACGGAGGGCTATGGCTACACCTTC
CASSQDRTEGYGYTF
>NA|13|TRBV12-3/TRBV12-4|NA|TRBJ1-5
TGTGCCAGCAGTTTCTCTAGCAATCAGCCCCAGCATTTT
CASSFSSNQPQHF
>few|13|TRBV6-1|NA|TRBJ1-5
TGTGCCAGCAGTGACAGGGGACGGCAGCCCCAGCATTTT
CASSDRGRQPQHF
>medium-sized|12|TRBV5-1|NA|TRBJ2-1
TGCGCCAGCAGAGGGGACGGAGGGGGCCAGTTCTTC
CASRGDGGGQFF
>many|15|TRBV9|NA|TRBJ1-1
TGTGCCAGCAGCCCGAAACAGGCCGCGAACACTGAAGCTTTCTTT
CASSPKQAANTEAFF
>many|13|TRBV7-9|NA|TRBJ1-1
TGTGCCAGCAGCATAGAAGCGAACACTGAAGCTTTCTTT
CASSIEANTEAFF
>few|14|TRBV9|NA|TRBJ1-2
TGTGCCAGCAGCGTAGCGGCTGCTCCCTATGGCTACACCTTC
CASSVAAAPYGYTF
>many|17|TRBV5-6|TRBD1|TRBJ1-6
TGTGCCAGCAGCTTGGAAGGACAGGGCCTGGGTAATTCACCCCTCCACTTT
CASSLEGQGLGNSPLHF
>many|11|TRBV7-9|NA|TRBJ2-1
TGTGCCACTAAGGGGCAAATGGAGCAGTTCTTC
CATKGQMEQFF
>many|15|TRBV5-1|NA|TRBJ2-1
TGCGCCAGCAGCTTGGAGGTCCCCGGCTACAATGAGCAGTTCTTC
CASSLEVPGYNEQFF
>NA|13|TRBV6-4|TRBD2|TRBJ2-1
TGTGCCAGCAGAAGCGGGGGAACGGGTGAGCAGTTCTTC
CASRSGGTGEQFF
>many|13|TRBV29-1|NA|TRBJ2-3
TGCAGCGTTGATGTAACTAGCCTTTACGCGCAGTATTTT
CSVDVTSLYAQYF
>many|14|TRBV29-1|NA|TRBJ2-7
TGCAGCGTGGAGAATTGGGGGGATCGGGACGAGCAGTACTTC
CSVENWGDRDEQYF
>NA|15|TRBV7-2|NA|TRBJ1-5
TGTGCCAGCAGCCCCCACAGAGATAGCAATCAGCCCCAGCATTTT
CASSPHRDSNQPQHF
>few|15|TRBV20-1|TRBD2|TRBJ2-5
TGCAGTGCCTTAACGAGCGGGAGGAACCAAGAGACCCAGTACTTC
CSALTSGRNQETQYF
>many|12|TRBV6-2/TRBV6-3|NA|TRBJ1-4
TGTGCCACCATGACCTCTAATGAAAAACTGTTTTTT
CATMTSNEKLFF
>many|15|TRBV12-3/TRBV12-4|TRBD2|TRBJ2-2
TGTGCCAGCAGACCCCCTTGGGGGGGCACCGGGGAGCTGTTTTTT
CASRPPWGGTGELFF
>many|15|TRBV6-5|TRBD2|TRBJ2-5
TGTGCCAGCATGCACCTTTTAGCGGGAGACGAGACCCAGTACTTC
CASMHLLAGDETQYF
>many|14|TRBV27|TRBD1|TRBJ1-1
TGTGCCAGCAGTTCACAGGGGGCCAACACTGAAGCTTTCTTT
CASSSQGANTEAFF
>few|15|TRBV28|NA|TRBJ2-3
TGTGCCACCACGGGACCCCATAACCCCACAGATACGCAGTATTTT
CATTGPHNPTDTQYF
>many|12|TRBV6-6|NA|TRBJ1-1
TGTGCCAGCAGGACCGGGGGCACTGAAGCTTTCTTT
CASRTGGTEAFF
>many|16|TRBV5-8|NA|TRBJ2-7
TGTGCCAGCAGCAAGTCACAGGGCGTGATAACCTACGAGCAGTACTTC
CASSKSQGVITYEQYF